This record concerns one T cell receptor beta chain sequence. As yet, its antigen is unknown. This record comes from a study of spatial heterogeneity in lung cancer. Study-wide background: In tumor regions TCR transcript counts correlated strongly with a matched bulk RNA-seq T cell module score. Broader study findings: Higher tumor mutation counts went along with higher counts of expanded intratumoral alpha and beta TCRs.

Time point specified: sample taken at primary tumor resection. The donors, 60 to 80 patients with untreated early-stage non-small cell lung cancer, provided the samples. TCRdb used MiXCR to reprocess the 5' RACE reads, holding one entry per CDR3 protein. Among 9,000 to 13,000 distinct CDR3 sequences, 9% to 13% were seen once, and the ten largest hold around 12%. CDR3 length: 16 residues. With V trimmed by 0 bases and J by 4 bases, 4 bases remained unmatched. In germline, CDR1 is SGHTA, CDR2 FQGNSA. This sequence originates from a female donor with early-stage non-small cell lung cancer. The chain carries TRBV7-2 and TRBJ1-5; 9 bases line up with TRBD1. Sequencing used lung tumor tissue, obtained at surgery. CDR3 protein: CASSLALGQGNQPQHF. The CDR3 DNA reads TGTGCCAGCAGCTTAGCGCTGGGACAGGGTAATCAGCCCCAGCATTTT. The variable domain in full, with the rest retrieved from reference TRBV7-2 and TRBJ1-5, is GAGVSQSPSNKVTEKGKDVELRCDPISGHTALYWYRQSLGQGLEFLIYFQGNSAPDKSGLPSDRFSAERTGGSVSTLTIQRTQQEDSAVYLCASSLALGQGNQPQHFGDGTRLSIL.